This TCR beta chain comes out of a study of T cells after yellow fever vaccination. The CDR3 has 14 amino acids. In germline, CDR1 is SGDLS, CDR2 YYNGEE. Between the trimmed V and J ends, which lost 4 bases and 0 bases, there was a span of 9 bases. A universal primer site and UMIs were added as TCR cDNA was made by 5'RACE template switching. A single record per CDR3 protein comes from TCRdb applying MiXCR to the 5' RACE reads. The sample shows about 320,000 distinct CDR3 sequences, about 12% of them seen only once. The sequenced sample was CD4+ T cells sorted from PBMCs, obtained 15 days after the yellow fever booster vaccination. The gene calls are TRBV9 and TRBJ2-3, with D unresolved. The clonotype comes from a man aged 18 to 30 who received the YFV17D yellow fever vaccine. This chain's CDR3 is CASSSPTSTDTQYF. The CDR3, as DNA: TGTGCCAGCAGCTCCCCGACTAGCACAGATACGCAGTATTTT.